These 2 T cell receptor beta chains were sequenced from one sample in a study of shared clonotypes between healthy human individuals. The assay was immunoSEQ multiplex PCR, and TCRdb's table has in-frame clones only and misses some. Among about 1 million clones, about 76% were seen once, and the ten largest hold approximately 1.5%. Material for sequencing was memory CD4+ T cells sorted from blood. The subset: CD45RA-negative fraction. These receptors all come from a young man in good health.

On this clone itself: One junction end disagrees with the germline gene, perhaps due to a read error. The rearrangement joins TRBV14 to TRBJ2-5; the D is unclear. Germline loops: CDR1 SGHDN, CDR2 FVKESK. The CDR3 loop spans 13 amino acids. CDR3 DNA: TGTGCCAGCAGCTCACCTCCCCCTTCCCGGGTGAACTTC. This codes for CASSSPPPSRVNF.

As regards this clone: The junction departs from germline at one end; a sequencing error may be responsible. This chain joins TRBV4-3 and TRBJ1-2; 8 bases are shared with TRBD1. The CDR3 runs 14 residues. Germline V gene lookup returns CDR1 LGHNA and CDR2 YSLEER. CDR3 DNA sequence: TGCGCCAGCAGCCAATTCCGGACAGGGCTGATTCGCTACTTC. Protein product: CASSQFRTGLIRYF.